This T cell receptor beta chain was found in a study of T cells in localized non-small cell lung cancer (dated by TCRdb to the early 2020s). For the study in its entirety: Comparing tumors with uninvolved tumor-adjacent lungs, the study looked at the T cell repertoires of fewer than 250 patients with early-stage NSCLC. A mean age of roughly 66 years was recorded for the NSCLC patients, of whom under 150 were male and 107 were female. The cohort was made up of under 250 treatment-naive NSCLC patients whose localized lung tumors had been resected. General study outcomes and caveats: Because the study design was exploratory, TCR variables were selected using unadjusted p-values without false-discovery rate correction. Uninvolved tumor-adjacent lung showed the highest T cell clonality, higher than tumor, which suggests more focused antigenic responses in the uninvolved tumor-adjacent lung. Because multi-region tumor sequencing was not performed, intratumor heterogeneity could not be ruled out. Higher T cell density in blood was associated with longer overall survival, whereas higher clonality in adjacent lung was associated with shorter survival. Of the top 100 tumor clones, a median of roughly 53 were detected in paired uninvolved adjacent lung; 28 were also among that lung's top 100.

V is cut by 4 bases and J by 5 bases, and the space between the germline ends is 22 bases. Counted from cysteine to phenylalanine, this CDR3 has 16 amino acids. CDR3 DNA only is kept here, 48 bases in frame from base 1. The germline V gene provides CDR1 SGHRS and CDR2 YFSETQ. This clone came up once. The specificity of this receptor is unknown. Within one base of it there is no much larger clone, and no base qualities were kept. At diagnosis, tumor, uninvolved tumor-adjacent lung and peripheral blood were collected and then preserved as a mix of FFPE and fresh-frozen material. Blood samples were analyzed as peripheral blood mononuclear cells for TCR repertoire profiling. TCR beta CDR3 regions were sequenced from DNA using the immunoSEQ Assay. In the authors' own workflow: T cell density was computed as TCR beta template counts normalized to usable DNA estimated by amplifying housekeeping genes. Using the preseqR package, richness was estimated by extrapolating to 120,000 templates for tissue samples and 400,000 templates for PBMC samples. Clonality was defined by subtracting Pielou's evenness from one. Tissue-enriched TCRs were identified by differential abundance testing using productive amino-acid clonotypes, minimum total count 5 and alpha 0.1. The Jaccard Index and the Morisita Overlap Index were used to measure how much the repertoires overlapped between compartments. GLIPH grouped TCR beta CDR3s together with public tetramer-defined viral CDR3s, and a viral motif had to include at least three viral sequences and show V-gene enrichment. Here the immuneACCESS table is served through TCRdb, limited to in-frame sequences with V and J called. Missing clones are a known gap in these copies; in checked studies unresolved V genes cover under half, and the rest lacks a known reason. V, J and clone size were drawn from that table, and D and trimming were deduced from the DNA. Counted in this sample were about 17,000 clones; around four fifths of them appeared once. In total, the top ten clones hold approximately 35% of the sample.

The TCR originated in a male donor older than 55 with stage III lung adenocarcinoma. The sequencing used peripheral blood, collected before any cancer treatment. The chain uses TRBV5-1 and TRBJ2-7; the D gene is possibly TRBD1 or TRBD2, each agreeing over 5 bases. The nucleotide sequence is TGCGCCAGCAGCCCCGAACAGCCGGGACGTGGGGACGAGCAGTACTTC. It is translated as CASSPEQPGRGDEQYF.